This T cell receptor beta chain was recovered during a study of vaccination effects on CD4 cells after COVID-19. Generated by immunoSEQ multiplex PCR, the TCRdb table keeps only in-frame clones and is missing some. The sample has approximately 60,000 clones; approximately 72% are singletons. Trimming at V came to 3 bases and at J to 5 bases, leaving 3 bases not matched to a gene. The CDR3 is 13 residues long. CDR1 and CDR2 from the germline V gene are SGHTA and FQGNSA. Cultured cells yielded isolated CD4+ T cells after less than 11 days. Each participant received a vaccine that was either BNT162b2 or mRNA-1273, given as two doses. Turning to this clone: What it binds is unknown.

The sequencing here drew on CD4+ T cells from PBMCs cultured without peptide, taken after COVID-19 vaccination. The chain has TRBV7-2 and TRBJ2-7; 8 bases align to TRBD1. The sequence was collected from a human donor who received a COVID-19 vaccine. The CDR3 region has the DNA TGTGCCAGCAGCTTCAGACAGGGGAACGAGCAGTACTTC. Amino acids: CASSFRQGNEQYF.